The clone carrying this T cell receptor beta chain was picked up many times. Its antigen is unknown. Read sequence stops 3 residues before the CDR3 end, and the germline J gene provides the missing end. These data originate in a study of T cell clonality in common variable immunodeficiency. Control and CVID samples contributed equal amounts of genomic DNA. Repertoires were generated with immunoSEQ multiplex PCR, while TCRdb's copy carries only in-frame clones and drops some. Listed for the sample are over 35,000 clones, none seen a single time. Study outcomes and limitations: CVID subjects showed higher TCRbeta clonality than healthy controls. Reportedly, TCR beta sequences from common variable immunodeficiency showed fewer deletions and N-nucleotide insertions. CVID subjects shared fewer TCRbeta clones than healthy controls did.

CDR3 length equals 10 residues. Germline CDR1 is DFQATT and CDR2 is SNEGSKA (reference sequence). The V end lost 0 bases, the J end lost 8 bases, and 2 bases lay between the germline ends. This TCR derives from a person aged 18 to 70 in good health. J is TRBJ2-1 and V is TRBV20-1, with D unresolved. The specimen sequenced was peripheral blood mononuclear cells. CDR3 DNA, as far as it was read: TGCAGTGCTAGAGACTATGAG. Protein: CSARDYE. The CDR3, in full, reads CSARDYEQFF.